The next 29 T cell receptor beta chains were all read from a single sample in a study of PD-1 blockade in classical Hodgkin lymphoma. The time point here: cycle 4 day 1 (C4D1), after less than seven weeks of nivolumab. Every patient had relapsed following autologous stem cell transplantation, and cohorts differed in brentuximab vedotin exposure. Negative selection with magnetic separation was used to purify CD4+ T cells from thawed PBMCs. Sequenced by immunoSEQ multiplex PCR; TCRdb stores in-frame clones only, minus some. The profile shows over 10,000 clones, about four fifths of them singletons. The sequences come from CD4+ T cells from blood, collected before the fourth cycle of nivolumab. These receptors originate from a human donor with classical Hodgkin lymphoma.

The J gene is TRBJ1-2, the V gene TRBV7-9; possibly TRBD1 for D (5 bases). CDR1 and CDR2 from the germline V gene are SEHNR and FQNEAQ (reference sequence). This CDR3 spans 14 amino acids. Trimming left V 1 base short and J 10 bases short, with 16 bases between. This chain's CDR3 is CASSLELAGWDYTF. Here the CDR3 DNA reads TGTGCCAGCAGCTTAGAGCTGGCAGGGTGGGACTACACCTTC.

The V call is TRBV2, the J call TRBJ1-1; TRBD1 matches at 9 bases. The V segment lost 5 bases and the J segment 7 bases; nucleotides outside the gene matches: 8. The CDR3 extends over 14 amino acids. The germline V gene has CDR1 SNHLY and CDR2 FYNNEI. The CDR3 sequence: CASSWDRASGEAFF. The CDR3 region has the DNA TGTGCCAGCAGTTGGGACAGGGCGAGTGGTGAAGCTTTCTTT.

The CDR3 DNA sequence: TGTGCCAGCAGCTTACGAGGGGGCGAAAATGAGCAGTTCTTC. Its translation is CASSLRGGENEQFF. The V and J genes are TRBV7-9 and TRBJ2-1, with TRBD1 identical over 7 bases. Germline V gives CDR1 SEHNR, CDR2 FQNEAQ (reference sequence). V dropped 2 bases and J dropped 7; count of bases not matched to a gene: 5. The CDR3 sequence is 14 residues long.

The chain combines TRBV28 with TRBJ1-1; D is unresolved. Germline-derived CDR1 and CDR2 are MDHEN and SYDVKM. Trimming removed 5 bases from V and 7 bases from J, with 11 bases in between. The CDR3 spans 12 residues. The CDR3 protein is CASSQTWVEAFF. CDR3 coding DNA: TGTGCCAGCAGTCAAACATGGGTTGAAGCTTTCTTT.

This clone was counted between two and nine times. The chain couples TRBV6-1 to TRBJ2-3, with 7 bases aligning to TRBD1. This CDR3 spans 14 amino acids. Trimming cost V 10 bases and J 3 bases; bases outside gene matches: 10. Germline CDR1 is MNHNS and CDR2 is SASEGT. DNA for the CDR3: TGTGCCACCAAGACAGGGTGGTCTACAGATACGCAGTATTTT. Translating it yields CATKTGWSTDTQYF.

V usage is TRBV6-1 and J usage is TRBJ2-5; maybe TRBD2 (5 bases). Germline assignment: CDR1 MNHNS and CDR2 SASEGT. The CDR3 is made up of 13 amino acids. The ends were cut back, 6 bases at V and 5 bases at J, with 13 bases in the middle. The CDR3 is CASSDRERETQYF. In DNA, the CDR3 is TGTGCCAGCAGCGACCGGGAACGGGAGACCCAGTACTTC.

The rearrangement links TRBV28 to TRBJ2-1; possibly TRBD1 or TRBD2 for D (5 bases each). From germline, CDR1 is MDHEN and CDR2 SYDVKM. V lost 2 bases and J 8 bases, leaving 10 bases between the germline ends. The CDR3 length is 13 residues. The CDR3 loop reads CASSLGGEHEQFF. CDR3 nucleotide sequence: TGTGCCAGCAGTTTAGGGGGAGAACATGAGCAGTTCTTC.

This chain links TRBV7-2 with TRBJ1-5, with 10 bases that match TRBD1. Per germline, CDR1 SGHTA and CDR2 FQGNSA. With 7 bases clipped from V and 2 bases from J, the junction kept 11 bases outside the gene matches. The length of the CDR3 is 17 residues. The CDR3 sequence: CASTSCRDRGGNQPQHF. The CDR3 DNA reads TGTGCCAGCACCTCATGCAGGGACAGGGGAGGCAATCAGCCCCAGCATTTT.

This chain connects TRBV25-1 to TRBJ1-6; D is ambiguous. The CDR3 spans 12 residues. The ends were cut back, 10 bases at V and 7 bases at J, with 11 bases in the middle. Germline lookup yields CDR1 MGHDK and CDR2 SYGVNS. The CDR3 loop reads CATARANSPLHF. The CDR3 region has the DNA TGTGCCACCGCCCGGGCCAATTCACCCCTCCACTTT.

The chain recombines TRBV27 with TRBJ1-6, with 8 bases identical to TRBD1. CDR1 MNHEY and CDR2 SMNVEV come from the germline V gene (reference sequence). The V and J ends lost 5 bases and 7 bases, in that order; junction bases with no gene match: 4. CDR3 length equals 14 residues. The CDR3 is CASSLTGGNSPLHF. In nucleotides, the CDR3 is TGTGCCAGCAGTCTTACAGGGGGGAATTCACCCCTCCACTTT.

V gene TRBV5-1 combines with J gene TRBJ2-1; 9 bases line up with TRBD1. Trimming removed 3 bases from V and 8 bases from J; junction bases left unmatched: 9. CDR1 and CDR2 (germline): SGHRS, YFSETQ. The CDR3 totals 15 residues. Here the CDR3 reads CASSWGGQGRYEQFF. The CDR3 DNA sequence: TGCGCCAGCAGCTGGGGGGGACAGGGAAGGTATGAGCAGTTCTTC.

The rearrangement joins TRBV6-5 to TRBJ2-1; 7 bases match TRBD2. Trimming removed 2 bases from V and 9 bases from J; junction bases left unmatched: 10. This CDR3 is built from 15 residues. Germline lookup yields CDR1 MNHEY and CDR2 SVGAGI. The CDR3 is CASSYAGVGSGEQFF. The CDR3, as DNA: TGTGCCAGCAGTTACGCGGGAGTGGGCTCGGGTGAGCAGTTCTTC.

The chain has TRBV19 and TRBJ2-5; D uncertain. The J call could be wrong; TRBJ2-7 is a better fit for the DNA end. CDR1 and CDR2 from the germline V gene are LNHDA and SQIVND (reference sequence). This CDR3 region has 11 residues. CDR3 amino acids: CATFSGYEQYF. CDR3 DNA: TGTGCCACCTTTTCCGGCTACGAGCAGTACTTC.

CDR3 coding DNA: TGTGCCAGCAGCCAAGATCCTCTAGCGGGAGAAGATACGCAGTATTTT. It encodes CASSQDPLAGEDTQYF. The chain has TRBV4-2 and TRBJ2-3; TRBD2 aligns across 10 bases. The CDR3 totals 16 residues. The germline gives CDR1 LGHNA, CDR2 YNFKEQ. Germline trimming cut 0 bases from V and 5 bases from J; bases unmatched to any gene: 5.

This rearrangement joins TRBV5-1 to TRBJ2-2, with D possibly called TRBD1 or TRBD2 (5 bases each). The CDR3 runs to 15 residues. CDR1 is SGHRS and CDR2 is YFSETQ in the germline V gene. Trimming cost V 4 bases and J 0 bases, with 10 bases left between them. DNA of the CDR3: TGCGCCAGCAGCGTGGGACGGTCGAACACCGGGGAGCTGTTTTTT. Its protein product is CASSVGRSNTGELFF.

V is TRBV28 and J is TRBJ2-1; no firm D call. This CDR3 is 14 amino acids long. Germline CDR1 and CDR2: MDHEN and SYDVKM. The V and J ends lost 1 base and 2 bases respectively, with 6 bases between them. The CDR3 coding sequence is TGTGCCAGCAGTTTATTAGGGACCTACAATGAGCAGTTCTTC. Translated, it gives CASSLLGTYNEQFF.

The rearrangement joins TRBV10-3 to TRBJ2-1; TRBD2 might be the D (5 bases). Germline lookup yields CDR1 ENHRY and CDR2 SYGVKD. The V end lost 6 bases, the J end lost 9 bases, and 12 bases lay between the germline ends. The CDR3 spans 12 residues. The CDR3 region is CAIRELEGEQFF. The CDR3 DNA follows: TGTGCCATCAGAGAACTAGAGGGTGAGCAGTTCTTC.

This sequence joins TRBV4-1 and TRBJ2-4; 9 bases align to TRBD2. After removal of 4 bases from V and 3 bases from J, the junction contained 4 bases not matched to a gene. CDR3 size: 15 residues. CDR1 and CDR2 (germline): MGHRA, YSYEKL. Here the CDR3 reads CASSPRAGGKNIQYF. The CDR3 DNA reads TGCGCCAGCAGCCCGAGAGCGGGGGGCAAAAACATTCAGTACTTC.

DNA of the CDR3: TGTGCCAGCAGCCCCCCCGGGACAGGGGTGAACGTCCTGACTTTC. Protein sequence: CASSPPGTGVNVLTF. The chain recombines TRBV7-3 with TRBJ2-6, with 10 positions matching TRBD1. V lost 5 bases to trimming and J lost 10 bases; unmatched junction nucleotides: 8. This CDR3 comprises 15 residues. CDR1 SGHTA and CDR2 FQGTGA come from the germline V gene.

The chain uses TRBV11-2 and TRBJ2-7, with D tentatively TRBD2 (6 bases). The CDR3 consists of 14 residues. Germline lookup yields CDR1 SGHAT and CDR2 FQNNGV. Trimming cost V 7 bases and J 0 bases, with 13 bases left between them. The DNA for the CDR3 is TGTGCCAGCACCTCGGGACTGGACTCCTACGAGCAGTACTTC. The encoded protein is CASTSGLDSYEQYF.

V is TRBV7-9 and J is TRBJ1-1; 12 bases agree with TRBD1. This CDR3 is built from 13 residues. Trimming at V came to 4 bases and at J to 10 bases, leaving 4 bases not matched to a gene. CDR1 is SEHNR and CDR2 is FQNEAQ in the germline V gene (reference sequence). The CDR3 region is CASSSGQGARAFF. In DNA form, the CDR3 reads TGTGCCAGCAGCTCGGGACAGGGGGCGCGAGCTTTCTTT.

The V and J genes are TRBV9 and TRBJ2-6; the D is unclear. The CDR3 covers 16 residues. The V end lost 4 bases, the J end lost 0 bases, and 11 bases lay between the germline ends. Germline V gene lookup returns CDR1 SGDLS and CDR2 YYNGEE. CDR3: CASSSRPISGANVLTF. The CDR3 bases are TGTGCCAGCAGCTCCCGACCGATCTCTGGGGCCAACGTCCTGACTTTC.

The CDR3 region has the DNA TGTGCCAGCCGGGGTATTGGGACCTTCAATTCACCCCTCCACTTT. Translated: CASRGIGTFNSPLHF. The rearrangement links TRBV2 to TRBJ1-6; TRBD1 is a possible D gene (5 bases). The CDR3 length is 15 residues. CDR1 is SNHLY and CDR2 is FYNNEI in the germline V gene. V gave up 8 bases and J gave up 7 bases, with 18 bases separating them.

V usage is TRBV19 and J usage is TRBJ2-6; the D call may be TRBD1 or TRBD2 (5 bases each). V lost 5 bases, J lost 2 bases, and 13 bases lay in between. Germline values: CDR1 LNHDA, CDR2 SQIVND (reference sequence). This CDR3 is built from 16 residues. This CDR3 is CASSPDRGAGANVLTF. CDR3 sequence (DNA): TGTGCCAGTAGTCCCGACCGAGGGGCTGGGGCCAACGTCCTGACTTTC.

V gene TRBV7-9 combines with J gene TRBJ2-5; D perhaps matches TRBD2 (6 bases). V was cut by 5 bases and J by 1 base, with 8 bases left in between. CDR3 length: 13 residues. CDR1 SEHNR and CDR2 FQNEAQ come from the germline V gene (reference sequence). DNA of the CDR3: TGTGCCAGCAGCAGAGCGGGCCAAGAGACCCAGTACTTC. Amino acids: CASSRAGQETQYF.

This clone was seen just once. V and J are TRBV28 and TRBJ2-3; 16 bases align to TRBD2. The length of the CDR3 is 18 residues. V lost 4 bases to trimming and J lost 2 bases; unmatched junction nucleotides: 6. Germline CDR1 MDHEN, CDR2 SYDVKM. Here the CDR3 DNA reads TGTGCCAGCAGTTCCTGGGGGACTAGCGGGGGGGCCACAGATACGCAGTATTTT. Its protein product is CASSSWGTSGGATDTQYF.

The chain recombines TRBV7-2 with TRBJ1-2; TRBD1 is a possible D gene (6 bases). The germline V gene has CDR1 SGHTA and CDR2 FQGNSA. The germline V and J ends were trimmed by 5 bases and 2 bases, with 15 bases remaining between them. This CDR3 region has 15 residues. CDR3 region: CASSPETGRNYGYTF. The CDR3 DNA reads TGTGCCAGCAGCCCCGAGACAGGCCGCAACTATGGCTACACCTTC.

The chain combines TRBV9 with TRBJ2-1, with D perhaps matching TRBD1 (5 bases). Trimming removed 2 bases at V and 7 bases at J, with 10 bases between. Looked up from germline, CDR1 is SGDLS and CDR2 is YYNGEE. This CDR3 has 13 amino acids. In nucleotides, the CDR3 is TGTGCCAGCAGCGTTGGGGCTTGGAATGAGCAGTTCTTC. The encoded protein is CASSVGAWNEQFF.

The chain employs TRBV4-1 and TRBJ1-4, with D possibly being TRBD1 (5 bases). The CDR3 contains 14 residues. V was trimmed by 0 bases and J by 6 bases, leaving 8 bases between them. Germline loops: CDR1 MGHRA, CDR2 YSYEKL. This chain's CDR3 is CASSQEGLYEKLFF. CDR3 nucleotide sequence: TGCGCCAGCAGCCAAGAGGGACTGTATGAAAAACTGTTTTTT.